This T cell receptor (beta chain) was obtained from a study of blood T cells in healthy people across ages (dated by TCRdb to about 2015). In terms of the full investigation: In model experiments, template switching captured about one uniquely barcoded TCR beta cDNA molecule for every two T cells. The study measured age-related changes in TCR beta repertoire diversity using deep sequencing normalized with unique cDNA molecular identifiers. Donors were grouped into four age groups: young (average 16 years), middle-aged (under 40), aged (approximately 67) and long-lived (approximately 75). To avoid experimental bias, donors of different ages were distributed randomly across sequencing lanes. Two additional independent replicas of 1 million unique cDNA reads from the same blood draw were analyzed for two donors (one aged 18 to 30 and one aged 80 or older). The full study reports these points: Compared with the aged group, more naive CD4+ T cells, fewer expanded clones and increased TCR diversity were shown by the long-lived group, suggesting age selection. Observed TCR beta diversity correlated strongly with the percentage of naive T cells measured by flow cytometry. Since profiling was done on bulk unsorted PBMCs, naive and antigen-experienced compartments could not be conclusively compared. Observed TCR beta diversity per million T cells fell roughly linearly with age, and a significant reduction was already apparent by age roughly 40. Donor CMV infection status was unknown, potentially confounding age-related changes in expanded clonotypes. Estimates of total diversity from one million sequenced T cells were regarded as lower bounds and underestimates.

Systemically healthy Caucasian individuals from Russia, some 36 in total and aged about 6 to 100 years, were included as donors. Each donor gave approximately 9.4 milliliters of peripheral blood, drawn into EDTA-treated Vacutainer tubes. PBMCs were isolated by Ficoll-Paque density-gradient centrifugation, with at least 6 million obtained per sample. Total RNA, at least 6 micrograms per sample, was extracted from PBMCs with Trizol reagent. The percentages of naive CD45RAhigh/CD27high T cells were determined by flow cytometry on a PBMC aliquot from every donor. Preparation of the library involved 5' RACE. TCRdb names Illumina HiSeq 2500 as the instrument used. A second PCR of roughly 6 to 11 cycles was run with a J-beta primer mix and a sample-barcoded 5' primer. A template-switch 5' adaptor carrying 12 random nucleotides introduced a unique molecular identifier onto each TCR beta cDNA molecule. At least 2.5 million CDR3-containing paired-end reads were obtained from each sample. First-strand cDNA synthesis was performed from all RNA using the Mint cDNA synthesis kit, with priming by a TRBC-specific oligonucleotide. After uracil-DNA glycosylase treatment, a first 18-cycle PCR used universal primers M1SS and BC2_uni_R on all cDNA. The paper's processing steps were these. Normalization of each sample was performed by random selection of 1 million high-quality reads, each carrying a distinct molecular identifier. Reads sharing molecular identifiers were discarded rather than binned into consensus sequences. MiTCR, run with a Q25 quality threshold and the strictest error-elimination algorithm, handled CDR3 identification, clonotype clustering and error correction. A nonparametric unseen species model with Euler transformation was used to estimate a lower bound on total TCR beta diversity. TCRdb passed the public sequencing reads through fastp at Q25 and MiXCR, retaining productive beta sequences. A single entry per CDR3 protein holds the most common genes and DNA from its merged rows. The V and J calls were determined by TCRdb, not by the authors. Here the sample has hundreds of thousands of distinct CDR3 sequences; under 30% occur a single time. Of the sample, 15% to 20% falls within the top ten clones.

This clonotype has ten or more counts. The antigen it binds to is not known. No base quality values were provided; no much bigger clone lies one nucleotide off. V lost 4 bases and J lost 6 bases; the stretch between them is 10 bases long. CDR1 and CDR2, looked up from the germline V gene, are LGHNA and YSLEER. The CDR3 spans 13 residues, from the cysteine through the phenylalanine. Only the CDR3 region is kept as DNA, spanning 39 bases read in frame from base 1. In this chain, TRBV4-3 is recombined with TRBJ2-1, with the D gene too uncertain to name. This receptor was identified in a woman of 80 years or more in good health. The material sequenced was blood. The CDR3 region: CASSRGWPNEQFF. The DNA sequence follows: TGCGCCAGCAGCCGAGGCTGGCCCAATGAGCAGTTCTTC.